This T cell receptor (beta chain) was documented in a study of T cells in Graves' hyperthyroidism and ophthalmopathy. Remarks on this clonotype: Its antigen remains unknown.

Overall study results and limits: Progression to ophthalmopathy was predicted a median of 6.5 months early.

The V end was cut by 5 bases, the J end by 1 base, with 8 bases between. Germline CDR1 reads MNHEY; CDR2 reads SVGEGT. The CDR3 is 13 residues long. RNA transcripts gave rise to amplified TCR beta CDR3 regions. The HTBI primer set was used in a first-round RT-PCR of the TCR CDR3. TCRdb redid the calling of the multiplex PCR reads with MiXCR, one entry per CDR3 protein. The sample lists fewer than 450,000 distinct CDR3 sequences, about 15% occurring once. The sample taken for sequencing was blood. This sequence was found in a woman aged 25 to 45 with Graves' hyperthyroidism that later progressed to Graves' ophthalmopathy. This chain connects TRBV6-2 or TRBV6-3 to TRBJ1-1, with D unclear. The CDR3 DNA sequence: TGTGCCAGCAGTACAACACCGAACACTGAAGCTTTCTTT. It codes for CASSTTPNTEAFF.